Following are 7 T cell receptor beta chains from one sample sequenced in a study of technical replicates of blood from several donors. Some clones are missing from TCRdb's copy, which holds only in-frame ones; the method was immunoSEQ multiplex PCR. The table records about 84,000 clones, 93% of them present only once. The sample was T cells isolated from PBMCs. The source of these receptors is a human donor in good health.

DNA of the CDR3: TGTGCCAGCAGTTGGAGGGACAATCAGCCCCAGCATTTT. Its protein is CASSWRDNQPQHF. This chain joins TRBV6-5 and TRBJ1-5, with D hard to call. CDR1 and CDR2 from the germline V gene are MNHEY and SVGAGI. The CDR3 contains 13 residues. The V gene lost 4 bases and the J gene lost 3 bases, with 7 bases spanning the gap.

In this sample, this clone turned up once. The chain uses TRBV7-9 and TRBJ2-7, with 9 bases aligning to TRBD1. CDR1 and CDR2 from the germline V gene are SEHNR and FQNEAQ (reference sequence). CDR3 size: 16 residues. After removal of 4 bases from V and 5 bases from J, the junction contained 12 bases not matched to a gene. This chain's CDR3 is CASSSWNRGRIDEQYF. The CDR3 DNA sequence: TGTGCCAGCAGCTCGTGGAACAGGGGGCGAATCGACGAGCAGTACTTC.

The rearrangement links TRBV28 to TRBJ2-1, with 9 nucleotides matching TRBD2. This CDR3 is built from 19 residues. The germline gives CDR1 MDHEN, CDR2 SYDVKM. V lost 2 bases, J lost 8 bases, and 19 bases stayed unmatched. The CDR3 DNA is TGTGCCAGCAGTTTAAGTTTCGGGCCTAGCGGGAAGATCAGCGATGAGCAGTTCTTC. Translation gives CASSLSFGPSGKISDEQFF.

The V gene is TRBV7-6, the J gene TRBJ2-5; TRBD2 matches 7 bases. Germline V gene sequence: CDR1 SGHVS, CDR2 FNYEAQ. V gave up 4 bases and J gave up 4 bases; unmatched junction bases: 9. The CDR3 is 15 amino acids. This CDR3 reads CASSSPGGVGETQYF. As DNA, the CDR3 is TGTGCCAGCAGCTCCCCTGGGGGGGTCGGAGAGACCCAGTACTTC.

This chain uses TRBV29-1 with TRBJ2-2; D remains ambiguous. The CDR3 runs to 11 residues. V lost 6 bases and J lost 1, with 3 bases in between. Looked up from germline, CDR1 is SQVTM and CDR2 is ANQGSEA. The DNA of the CDR3 is TGCAGCGTCGGGAACACCGGGGAGCTGTTTTTT. Protein sequence: CSVGNTGELFF.

This sequence joins TRBV7-9 and TRBJ2-7; 7 bases map to TRBD2. The CDR3 has 15 residues. J gave up 0 bases and V 1 base, and 3 bases lay outside the gene matches. The germline V gene has CDR1 SEHNR and CDR2 FQNEAQ (reference sequence). CDR3 region: CASSLGGSASYEQYF. The CDR3 nucleotides read TGTGCCAGCAGCTTAGGCGGGAGCGCCTCCTACGAGCAGTACTTC. The whole variable domain, filled in from reference TRBV7-9 and TRBJ2-7, reads DTGVSQNPRHKITKRGQNVTFRCDPISEHNRLYWYRQTLGQGPEFLTYFQNEAQLEKSRLLSDRFSAERPKGSFSTLEIQRTEQGDSAMYLCASSLGGSASYEQYFGPGTRLTVT.

The chain joins TRBV11-3 to TRBJ1-1; D call uncertain. V lost 5 bases and J lost 5, with 12 bases in between. The CDR3 has 13 residues. Germline V gives CDR1 SGHNT, CDR2 YENEEA. This CDR3 is CASSDRGNTEAFF. In DNA, the CDR3 is TGTGCCAGCAGCGACCGAGGGAATACTGAAGCTTTCTTT.